This T cell receptor beta chain was obtained from a study of neurological immune-mediated disorders. The cDNA was synthesized by means of template-switch 5'RACE, which was carried out with 10-nucleotide random UMIs. One entry per CDR3 protein, called by TCRdb with MiXCR from the 5' RACE reads. Of 57,000 or so distinct CDR3 sequences listed, around 9.7% were seen once; the top ten hold about an eighth. Described time point: longitudinal time-point 2. This clonotype was detected many times. Trimming pared 4 bases from V and 5 bases from J, leaving 15 bases between. CDR3 length equals 15 residues. Germline V gene data show CDR1 as SGHRS and CDR2 as YFSETQ.

The V gene is TRBV5-1, the J gene TRBJ1-4; tentatively, D is TRBD1 (6 bases). What was sequenced was PBMCs. The sequence was collected from a man younger than 40 in good health. The CDR3 DNA follows: TGCGCCAGCAGCAGGACGGGACAAAAGAATGAAAAACTGTTTTTT. Its protein product is CASSRTGQKNEKLFF.